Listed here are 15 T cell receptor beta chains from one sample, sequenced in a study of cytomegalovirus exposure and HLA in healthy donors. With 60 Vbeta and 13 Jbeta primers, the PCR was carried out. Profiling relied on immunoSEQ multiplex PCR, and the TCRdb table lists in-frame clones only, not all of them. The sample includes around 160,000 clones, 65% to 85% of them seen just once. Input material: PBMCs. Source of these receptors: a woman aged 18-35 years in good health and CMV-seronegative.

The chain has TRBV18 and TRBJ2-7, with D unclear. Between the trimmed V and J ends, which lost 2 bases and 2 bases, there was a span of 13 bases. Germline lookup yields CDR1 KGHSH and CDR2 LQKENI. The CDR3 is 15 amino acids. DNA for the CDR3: TGTGCCAGCTCACCAGGAGTAGACGTCACCTACGAGCAGTACTTC. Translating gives CASSPGVDVTYEQYF.

The CDR3 region has the DNA TGTGCCAGCAGCTTAGTTGGAGGGGACTATAATTCACCCCTCCACTTT. This sequence encodes CASSLVGGDYNSPLHF. V gene TRBV11-2 combines with J gene TRBJ1-6, with a weak D call TRBD1 (5 bases). The CDR3 runs to 16 residues. Germline V lookup: CDR1 SGHAT, CDR2 FQNNGV. With 1 base removed from V and 3 bases from J, the gap between germline ends came to 10 bases.

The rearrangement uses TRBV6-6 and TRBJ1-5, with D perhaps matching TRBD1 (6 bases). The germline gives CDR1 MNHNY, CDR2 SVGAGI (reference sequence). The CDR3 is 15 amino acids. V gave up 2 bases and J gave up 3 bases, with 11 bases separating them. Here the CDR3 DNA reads TGTGCCAGCAGTTACCAGGACAGACTCAATCAGCCCCAGCATTTT. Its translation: CASSYQDRLNQPQHF.

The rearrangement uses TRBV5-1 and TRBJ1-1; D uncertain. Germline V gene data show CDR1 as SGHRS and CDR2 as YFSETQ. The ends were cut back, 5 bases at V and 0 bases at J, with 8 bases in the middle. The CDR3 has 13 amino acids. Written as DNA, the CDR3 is TGCGCCAGCAGTGGCGGGATGAACACTGAAGCTTTCTTT. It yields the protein CASSGGMNTEAFF. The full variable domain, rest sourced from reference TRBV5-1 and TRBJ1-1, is KAGVTQTPRYLIKTRGQQVTLSCSPISGHRSVSWYQQTPGQGLQFLFEYFSETQRNKGNFPGRFSGRQFSNSRSEMNVSTLELGDSALYLCASSGGMNTEAFFGQGTRLTVV.

CDR3 sequence: CASSEYYEAFF. The CDR3 bases are TGTGCCAGCAGTGAATATTATGAAGCTTTCTTT. The chain is built from TRBV25-1 and TRBJ1-1; D is ambiguous. CDR1 and CDR2 (germline): MGHDK, SYGVNS. There are 11 residues in the CDR3. Trimming pared 0 bases from V and 7 bases from J, leaving 3 bases between.

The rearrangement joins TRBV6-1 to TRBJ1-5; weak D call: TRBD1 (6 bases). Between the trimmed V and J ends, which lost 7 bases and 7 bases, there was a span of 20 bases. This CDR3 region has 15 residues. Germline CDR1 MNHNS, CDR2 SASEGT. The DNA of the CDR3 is TGTGCCAGCACCCAGAGGGGGGGTGGGGGGCAGCCCCAGCATTTT. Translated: CASTQRGGGGQPQHF.

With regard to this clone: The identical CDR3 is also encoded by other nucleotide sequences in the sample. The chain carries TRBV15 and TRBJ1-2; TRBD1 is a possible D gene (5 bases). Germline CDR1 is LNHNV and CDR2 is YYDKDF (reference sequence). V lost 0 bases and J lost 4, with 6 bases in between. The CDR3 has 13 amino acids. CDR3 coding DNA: TGTGCCACCAGCAGAGACAGGGTCTATGGCTACACCTTC. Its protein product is CATSRDRVYGYTF.

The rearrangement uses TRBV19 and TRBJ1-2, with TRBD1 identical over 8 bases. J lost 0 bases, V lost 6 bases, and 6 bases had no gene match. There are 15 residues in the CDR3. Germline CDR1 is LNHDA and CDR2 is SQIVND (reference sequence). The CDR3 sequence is CASSRGTGANYGYTF. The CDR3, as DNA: TGTGCCAGTAGCAGGGGGACAGGAGCTAACTATGGCTACACCTTC.

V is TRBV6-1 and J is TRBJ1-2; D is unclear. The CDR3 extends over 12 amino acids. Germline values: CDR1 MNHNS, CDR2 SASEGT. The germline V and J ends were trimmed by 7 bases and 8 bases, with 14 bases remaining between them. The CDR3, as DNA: TGTGCCAGCACCATGGGAGGGTGGGGCTACACCTTC. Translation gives CASTMGGWGYTF.

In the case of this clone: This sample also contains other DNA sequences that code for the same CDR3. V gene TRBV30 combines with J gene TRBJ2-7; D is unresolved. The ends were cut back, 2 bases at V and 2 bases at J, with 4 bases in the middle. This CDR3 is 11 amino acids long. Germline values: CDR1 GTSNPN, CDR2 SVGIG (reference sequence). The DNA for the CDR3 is TGTGCCTGGAGTCGGGCCTACGAGCAGTACTTC. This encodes CAWSRAYEQYF.

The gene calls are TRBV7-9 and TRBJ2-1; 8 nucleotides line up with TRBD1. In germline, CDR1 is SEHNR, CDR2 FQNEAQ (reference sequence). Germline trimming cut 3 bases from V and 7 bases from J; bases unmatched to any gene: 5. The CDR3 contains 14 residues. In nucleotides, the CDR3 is TGTGCCAGCAGCTTGACAGGGGTCTGGAATGAGCAGTTCTTC. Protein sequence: CASSLTGVWNEQFF.

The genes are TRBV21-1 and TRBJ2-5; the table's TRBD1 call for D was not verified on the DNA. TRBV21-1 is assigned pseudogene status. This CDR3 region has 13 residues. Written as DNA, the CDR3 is TGTGCCTGCAACTCAGGCAGGTTGGAGACCCAGTACTTC. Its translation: CACNSGRLETQYF.

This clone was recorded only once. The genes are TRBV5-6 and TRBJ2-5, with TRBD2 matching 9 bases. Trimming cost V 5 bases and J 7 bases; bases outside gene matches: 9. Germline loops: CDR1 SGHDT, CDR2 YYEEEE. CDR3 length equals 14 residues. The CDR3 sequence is CASSVAGAPLTQYF. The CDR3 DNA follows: TGTGCCAGCAGTGTAGCGGGGGCGCCCCTGACCCAGTACTTC.

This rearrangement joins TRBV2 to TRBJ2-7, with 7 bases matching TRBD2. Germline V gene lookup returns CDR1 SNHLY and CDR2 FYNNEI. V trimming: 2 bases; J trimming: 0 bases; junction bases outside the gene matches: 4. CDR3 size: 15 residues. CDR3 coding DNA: TGTGCCAGCAGTGAACACGGGGACTACTCCTACGAGCAGTACTTC. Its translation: CASSEHGDYSYEQYF.

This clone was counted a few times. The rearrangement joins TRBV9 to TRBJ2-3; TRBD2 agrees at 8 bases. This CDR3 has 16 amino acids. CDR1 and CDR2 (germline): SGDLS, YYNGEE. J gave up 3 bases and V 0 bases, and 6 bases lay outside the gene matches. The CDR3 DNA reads TGTGCCAGCAGCGTAGGTGGGCGGGGGGCTACAGATACGCAGTATTTT. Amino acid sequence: CASSVGGRGATDTQYF.